The rows below give T cell receptor beta chains drawn from one sample of a study of cytomegalovirus exposure and HLA in healthy donors. Clones were sequenced by immunoSEQ multiplex PCR, and TCRdb holds only the in-frame ones, with some missing. The top ten clones hold 3.5% to 5.5% of a sample with 110,000 to 150,000 clones, roughly 80% of them seen once. Sequencing was carried out using PBMCs. The receptors were gathered from a middle-aged woman in good health and CMV-seropositive. Each CDR3 is given with its conserved first and last residue. D genes are given only for firm matches. Clone size is not always given. Where it is, it says once, few, many or a class for expanded clones.

D gene: TRBD1
V gene: TRBV29-1
J gene: TRBJ1-2
clone size: -
CDR3 DNA: TGCAGCTCCCGACAGGGGGCGGGCGGCTACACCTTC
CDR3 protein: CSSRQGAGGYTF

D gene: -
V gene: TRBV28
J gene: TRBJ2-7
clone size: -
CDR3 DNA: TGTGCCAGCACCATATCAGGGTACGAGCAGTACTTC
CDR3 protein: CASTISGYEQYF

D gene: TRBD1
V gene: TRBV7-3
J gene: TRBJ2-1
clone size: -
CDR3 DNA: TGTGCCAGCAGCTCCTGGACAGGGTCGGTTGATGAGCAGTTCTTC
CDR3 protein: CASSSWTGSVDEQFF

D gene: -
V gene: TRBV2
J gene: TRBJ2-7
clone size: -
CDR3 DNA: TGTGCCAGCAGTGTATTCGAGGGTCGCGAGCAGTACTTC
CDR3 protein: CASSVFEGREQYF

D gene: -
V gene: TRBV6-4
J gene: TRBJ2-1
clone size: -
CDR3 DNA: TGTGCCAGATCAGGTTGTAATGAGCAGTTCTTC
CDR3 protein: CARSGCNEQFF

D gene: -
V gene: TRBV5-6
J gene: TRBJ2-7
clone size: -
CDR3 DNA: TGTGCCAGCAGCTTGTGGGGACAAATAGGATACGAGCAGTACTTC
CDR3 protein: CASSLWGQIGYEQYF

D gene: -
V gene: TRBV27
J gene: TRBJ2-3
clone size: -
CDR3 DNA: TGTGCCAGCCGAGGGCCCCTAGAGGATACGCAGTATTTT
CDR3 protein: CASRGPLEDTQYF

D gene: TRBD1
V gene: TRBV9
J gene: TRBJ1-4
clone size: -
CDR3 DNA: TGTGCCAGCAGTGCGGCGGGACAGGGAGTTGCTGAAAAACTGTTTTTT
CDR3 protein: CASSAAGQGVAEKLFF

D gene: TRBD2
V gene: TRBV28
J gene: TRBJ2-5
clone size: -
CDR3 DNA: TGTGCCAGCACCGGGACTAGCGGGAGGGTCAAAGAGACCCAGTACTTC
CDR3 protein: CASTGTSGRVKETQYF

D gene: TRBD2
V gene: TRBV18
J gene: TRBJ2-7
clone size: -
CDR3 DNA: TGTGCCAGCTCACAGGGGACTAGCGGGGCGTACTCCTACGAGCAGTACTTC
CDR3 protein: CASSQGTSGAYSYEQYF

D gene: TRBD2
V gene: TRBV5-4
J gene: TRBJ2-7
clone size: -
CDR3 DNA: TGTGCCAGCAGCCGAGGGGCCAAGTCCGGGACTAGCTCCTACGAGCAGTACTTC
CDR3 protein: CASSRGAKSGTSSYEQYF

D gene: TRBD1
V gene: TRBV4-3
J gene: TRBJ1-2
clone size: -
CDR3 DNA: TGCGCCAGCAGCCAAGTCGGACAGGGGAACTATGGCTACACCTTC
CDR3 protein: CASSQVGQGNYGYTF

D gene: -
V gene: TRBV7-2
J gene: TRBJ1-4
clone size: -
CDR3 DNA: TGTGCCAGCAGCTTAGTGGGGACACAGAATGAAAAACTGTTTTTT
CDR3 protein: CASSLVGTQNEKLFF

D gene: -
V gene: TRBV5-4
J gene: TRBJ1-5
clone size: -
CDR3 DNA: TGTGCCAGCAGCTTGGCAGGGTCCCAGCCCCAGCATTTT
CDR3 protein: CASSLAGSQPQHF

D gene: -
V gene: TRBV5-1
J gene: TRBJ2-5
clone size: -
CDR3 DNA: TGCGCCAGCAGCTATAGCGGTCAAGAGACCCAGTACTTC
CDR3 protein: CASSYSGQETQYF

D gene: TRBD1
V gene: TRBV10-3
J gene: TRBJ2-7
clone size: -
CDR3 DNA: TGTGCCATCAGCGATCGGGACAGGGGACGCGAGCAGTACTTC
CDR3 protein: CAISDRDRGREQYF

D gene: TRBD2
V gene: TRBV27
J gene: TRBJ2-1
clone size: -
CDR3 DNA: TGTGCCAGCAGTCCTCTGGGGACTAGCGGGGGCTCACTCACCTACAATGAGCAGTTCTTC
CDR3 protein: CASSPLGTSGGSLTYNEQFF

D gene: TRBD2
V gene: TRBV30
J gene: TRBJ2-7
clone size: once
CDR3 DNA: TGTGCCTGGGAACTGGGGACTAGCGCAGACTACGAGCAGTACTTC
CDR3 protein: CAWELGTSADYEQYF

D gene: -
V gene: TRBV28
J gene: TRBJ2-7
clone size: -
CDR3 DNA: TGTGCCTTAGAAACCTACGAGCAGTACTTC
CDR3 protein: CALETYEQYF

D gene: -
V gene: TRBV6-6
J gene: TRBJ2-1
clone size: few
CDR3 DNA: TGTGCCAGCAGTTACTTGGAGGGCAATGAGCAGTTCTTC
CDR3 protein: CASSYLEGNEQFF

D gene: -
V gene: TRBV6-1
J gene: TRBJ1-5
clone size: -
CDR3 DNA: TGTGCCAGCAGTGAAGCGCTCCCAGGGCGCCAGCCCCAGCATTTT
CDR3 protein: CASSEALPGRQPQHF

D gene: -
V gene: TRBV12-5
J gene: TRBJ1-1
clone size: -
CDR3 DNA: TGTGCTAGTGGTACAAACGGGTACGGTGCGGACACTGAAGCTTTCTTT
CDR3 protein: CASGTNGYGADTEAFF

D gene: TRBD1
V gene: TRBV7-9
J gene: TRBJ2-3
clone size: -
CDR3 DNA: TGTGCCAGCAGCTTCCCCAGTGATGGGACAGGGGGCACAGATACGCAGTATTTT
CDR3 protein: CASSFPSDGTGGTDTQYF

D gene: TRBD2
V gene: TRBV7-6
J gene: TRBJ2-3
clone size: -
CDR3 DNA: TGTGCCAGCGGTGGGATAGCGGGAGGGCCGACAGATACGCAGTATTTT
CDR3 protein: CASGGIAGGPTDTQYF

D gene: TRBD2
V gene: TRBV2
J gene: TRBJ2-2
clone size: few
CDR3 DNA: TGTGCCAGCAGAAGACTAGCGGGAGGGACCGGGGAGCTGTTTTTT
CDR3 protein: CASRRLAGGTGELFF

D gene: -
V gene: TRBV5-1
J gene: TRBJ2-2
clone size: -
CDR3 DNA: TGCGCCAGCAGCTTGGACCCTAGGGGCGCCGGGGAGCTGTTTTTT
CDR3 protein: CASSLDPRGAGELFF

D gene: -
V gene: TRBV7-2
J gene: TRBJ2-1
clone size: -
CDR3 DNA: TGTGCCAGCAGGGGGCTGGGTGGTCAGGTCGGTACTGTAAATGAGCAGTTCTTC
CDR3 protein: CASRGLGGQVGTVNEQFF

D gene: TRBD1
V gene: TRBV6-6
J gene: TRBJ2-1
clone size: once
CDR3 DNA: TGTGCCAGCCTCGACAGGGGTGCTGTAGGTTACAATGAGCAGTTCTTC
CDR3 protein: CASLDRGAVGYNEQFF